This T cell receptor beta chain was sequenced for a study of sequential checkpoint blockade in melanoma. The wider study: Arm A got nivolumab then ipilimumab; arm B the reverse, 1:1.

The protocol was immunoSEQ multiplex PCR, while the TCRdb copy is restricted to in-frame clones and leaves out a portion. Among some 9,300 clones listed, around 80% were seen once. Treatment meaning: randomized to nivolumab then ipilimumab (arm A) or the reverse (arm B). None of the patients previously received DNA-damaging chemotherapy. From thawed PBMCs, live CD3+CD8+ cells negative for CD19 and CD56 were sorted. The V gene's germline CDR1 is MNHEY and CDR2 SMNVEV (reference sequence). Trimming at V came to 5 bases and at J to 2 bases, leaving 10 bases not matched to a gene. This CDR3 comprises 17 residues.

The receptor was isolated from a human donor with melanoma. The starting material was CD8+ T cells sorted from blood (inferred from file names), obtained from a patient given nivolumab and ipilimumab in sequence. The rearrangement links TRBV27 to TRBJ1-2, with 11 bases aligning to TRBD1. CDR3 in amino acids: CASSLGTGGIKNYGYTF. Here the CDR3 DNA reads TGTGCCAGCAGTCTCGGGACAGGGGGAATAAAAAACTATGGCTACACCTTC.